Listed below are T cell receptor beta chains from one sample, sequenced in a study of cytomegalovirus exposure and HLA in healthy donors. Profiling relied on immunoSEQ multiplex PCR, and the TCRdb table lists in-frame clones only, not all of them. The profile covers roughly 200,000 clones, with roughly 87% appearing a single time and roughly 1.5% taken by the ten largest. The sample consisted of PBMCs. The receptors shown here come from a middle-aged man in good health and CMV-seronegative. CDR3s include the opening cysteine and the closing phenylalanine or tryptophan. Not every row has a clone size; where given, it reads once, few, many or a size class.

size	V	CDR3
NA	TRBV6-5	CASSYRHSYEQYF
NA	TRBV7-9	CASSLAGTGNFGELFF
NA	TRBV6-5	CASSYEKSVQPQHF
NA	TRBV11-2	CASSQLQAIGEQYF
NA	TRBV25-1	CAVQGDDYGYTF
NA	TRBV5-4	CASSQGQGSWYGYTF
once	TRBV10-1	CASSESQGNSPLHF
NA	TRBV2	CASSESSGSTDTQYF
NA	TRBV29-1	CSVEGKGTEAFF
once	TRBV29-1	CSVGTWSSYEQYF
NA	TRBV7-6	CASSLIAGSSRNTQYF
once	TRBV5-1	CASSLGIAGATGELFF
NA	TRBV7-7	CASGRTGRETQYF
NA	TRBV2	CASSEGGHRKAYF
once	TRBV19	CASSSRQGRTEAFF
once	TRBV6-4	CASRTGTAGRETQYF
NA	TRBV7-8	CASSLGGGDYGYTF
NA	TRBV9	CASSQPGGQRYF
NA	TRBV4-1	CASSLRPSGTGGIYDGYTF
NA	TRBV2	CASSPTRTGLDGYTF
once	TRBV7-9	CASSLGMSGLFF
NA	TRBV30	CAWSALAGYHYEQYF
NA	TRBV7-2	CASSPELRARQTQYF
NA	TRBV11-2	CASRSTGLAGTETQYF
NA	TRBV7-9	CSSSLVKPSGANVLTF
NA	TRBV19	CASSGASPQETQYF
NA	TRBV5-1	CASSGGGETQYF
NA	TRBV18	CASSLPWTAISSYNEQFF
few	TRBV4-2	CASSQDRMDSANYGYTF
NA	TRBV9	CASSAAGFGNEQFF
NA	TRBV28	CASSGGTERYGYTF
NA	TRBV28	CASSLVDRGTGELFF
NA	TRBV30	CAWRRTGGNEQYF
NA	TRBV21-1	CASKRQGKAEAFF
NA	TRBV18	CASSPPRQGGTSYEQYF
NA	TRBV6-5	CATFPGDGTYEQYF
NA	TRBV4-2	CASSQDNLAGKRTGELFF
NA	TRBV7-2	CASSSDGWANVLTF
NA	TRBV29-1	CSVSDSGNEKLFF
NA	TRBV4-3	CASSQFSGGGPDYEQYF
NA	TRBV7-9	CASSSDRGRTDTQYF
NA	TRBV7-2	CASSLDWGPDTQYF
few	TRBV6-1	CASSSGTGGQETQYF
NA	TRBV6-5	CASNPGDGGYTF
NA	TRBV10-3	CAIRIAAQETQYF
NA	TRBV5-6	CASSPGGLAGGETQYF
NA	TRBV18	CASSPLRGLDEQYF
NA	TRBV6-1	CASTLDRGGNIQYF
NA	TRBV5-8	CASSLEERGGSYNEQFF
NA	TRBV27	CASSLIDRENYGYTF
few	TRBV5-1	CASSHGTGENSPLHF